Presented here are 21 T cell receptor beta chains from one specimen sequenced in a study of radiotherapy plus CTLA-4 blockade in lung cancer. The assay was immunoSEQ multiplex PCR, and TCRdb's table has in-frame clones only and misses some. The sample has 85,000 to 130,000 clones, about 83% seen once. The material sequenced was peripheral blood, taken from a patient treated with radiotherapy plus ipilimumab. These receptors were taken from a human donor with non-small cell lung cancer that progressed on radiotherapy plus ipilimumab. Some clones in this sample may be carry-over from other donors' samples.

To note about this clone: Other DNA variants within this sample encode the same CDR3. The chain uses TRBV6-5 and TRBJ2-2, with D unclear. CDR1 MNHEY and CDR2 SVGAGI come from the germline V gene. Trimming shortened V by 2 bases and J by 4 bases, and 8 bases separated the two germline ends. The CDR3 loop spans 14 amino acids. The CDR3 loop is CASSYDSGTGELFF. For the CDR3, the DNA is TGTGCCAGCAGTTACGATTCGGGCACCGGGGAGCTGTTTTTT.

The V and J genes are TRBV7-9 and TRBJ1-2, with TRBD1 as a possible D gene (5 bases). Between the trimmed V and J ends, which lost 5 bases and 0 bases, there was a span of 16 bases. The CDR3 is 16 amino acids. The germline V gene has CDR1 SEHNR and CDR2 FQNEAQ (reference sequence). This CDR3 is CASSPMTARANYGYTF. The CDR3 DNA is TGTGCCAGCAGCCCTATGACAGCCCGAGCTAACTATGGCTACACCTTC.

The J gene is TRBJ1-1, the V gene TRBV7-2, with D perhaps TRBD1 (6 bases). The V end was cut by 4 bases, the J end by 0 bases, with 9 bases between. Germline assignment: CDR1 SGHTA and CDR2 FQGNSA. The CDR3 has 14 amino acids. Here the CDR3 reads CASSYQGMNTEAFF. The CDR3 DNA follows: TGTGCCAGCAGCTATCAGGGGATGAACACTGAAGCTTTCTTT.

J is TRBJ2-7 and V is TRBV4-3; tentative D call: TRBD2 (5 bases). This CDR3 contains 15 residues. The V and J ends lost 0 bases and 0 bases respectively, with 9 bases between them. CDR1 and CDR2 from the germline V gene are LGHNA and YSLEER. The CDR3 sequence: CASSQESDYSYEQYF. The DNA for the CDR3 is TGCGCCAGCAGCCAAGAATCAGACTACTCCTACGAGCAGTACTTC.

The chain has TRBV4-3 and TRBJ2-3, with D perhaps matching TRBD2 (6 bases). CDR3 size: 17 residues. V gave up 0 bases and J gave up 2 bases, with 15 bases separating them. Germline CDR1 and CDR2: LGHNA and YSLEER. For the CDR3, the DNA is TGCGCCAGCAGCCAAGATTTTTGGGTAGCGGCCACAGATACGCAGTATTTT. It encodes CASSQDFWVAATDTQYF.

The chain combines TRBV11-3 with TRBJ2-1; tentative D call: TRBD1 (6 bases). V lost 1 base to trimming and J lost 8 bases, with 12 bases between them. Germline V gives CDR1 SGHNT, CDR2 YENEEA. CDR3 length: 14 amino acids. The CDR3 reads CASSLGGGRDEQFF. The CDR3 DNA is TGTGCCAGCAGCTTAGGAGGGGGTCGGGATGAGCAGTTCTTC.

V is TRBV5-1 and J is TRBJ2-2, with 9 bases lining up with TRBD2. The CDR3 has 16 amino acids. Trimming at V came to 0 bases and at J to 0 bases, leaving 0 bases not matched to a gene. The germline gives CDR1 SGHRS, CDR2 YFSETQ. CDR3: CASSLGLAANTGELFF. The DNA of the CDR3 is TGCGCCAGCAGCTTGGGACTAGCGGCGAACACCGGGGAGCTGTTTTTT.

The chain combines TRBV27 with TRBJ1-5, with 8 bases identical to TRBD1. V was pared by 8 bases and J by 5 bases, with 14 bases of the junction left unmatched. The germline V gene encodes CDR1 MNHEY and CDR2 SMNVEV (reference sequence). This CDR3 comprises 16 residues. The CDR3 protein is CASARAGGIGDQPQHF. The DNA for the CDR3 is TGTGCCAGCGCGAGGGCAGGGGGCATTGGGGATCAGCCCCAGCATTTT.

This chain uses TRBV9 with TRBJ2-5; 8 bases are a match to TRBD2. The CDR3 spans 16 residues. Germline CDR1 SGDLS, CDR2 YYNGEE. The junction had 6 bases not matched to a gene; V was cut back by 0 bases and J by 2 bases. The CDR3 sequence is CASSVGPAGEQETQYF. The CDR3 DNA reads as TGTGCCAGCAGCGTAGGGCCAGCGGGGGAACAAGAGACCCAGTACTTC.

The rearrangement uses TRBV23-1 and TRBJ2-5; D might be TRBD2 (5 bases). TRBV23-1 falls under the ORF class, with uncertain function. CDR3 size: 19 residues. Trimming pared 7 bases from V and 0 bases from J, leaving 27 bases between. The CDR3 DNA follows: TGCGCCAGCAACATGCAGCCGGGGTCTGCGACGAAGTACCAAGAGACCCAGTACTTC. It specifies CASNMQPGSATKYQETQYF.

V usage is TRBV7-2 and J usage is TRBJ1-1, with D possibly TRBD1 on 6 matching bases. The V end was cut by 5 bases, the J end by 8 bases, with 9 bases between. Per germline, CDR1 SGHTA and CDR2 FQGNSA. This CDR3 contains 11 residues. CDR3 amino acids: CASSRGQEAFF. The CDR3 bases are TGTGCCAGCAGCCGAGGACAGGAAGCTTTCTTT.

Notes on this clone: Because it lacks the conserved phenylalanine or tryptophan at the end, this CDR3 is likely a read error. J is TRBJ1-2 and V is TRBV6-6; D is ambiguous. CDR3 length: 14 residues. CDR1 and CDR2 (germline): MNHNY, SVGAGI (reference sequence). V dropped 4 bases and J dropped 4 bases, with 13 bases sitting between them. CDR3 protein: CASSSSRLGYGYTL. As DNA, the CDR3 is TGTGCCAGCAGTTCAAGCCGACTAGGCTATGGCTACACCCTC.

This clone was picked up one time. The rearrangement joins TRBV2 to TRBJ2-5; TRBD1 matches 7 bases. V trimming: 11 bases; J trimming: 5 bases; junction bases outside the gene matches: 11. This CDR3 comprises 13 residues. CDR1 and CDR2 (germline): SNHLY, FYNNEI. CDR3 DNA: TGTGCCGGACAGTCAGGGGGTAGGGAGACCCAGTACTTC. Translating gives CAGQSGGRETQYF.

The CDR3 DNA reads TGCAGCGTCCACCCAGGCCCCAACACTGAAGCTTTCTTT. Its protein is CSVHPGPNTEAFF. V usage is TRBV29-1 and J usage is TRBJ1-1; D remains unclear. The germline gives CDR1 SQVTM, CDR2 ANQGSEA. The CDR3 extends over 13 amino acids. Trimming removed 6 bases at V and 2 bases at J, with 13 bases between.

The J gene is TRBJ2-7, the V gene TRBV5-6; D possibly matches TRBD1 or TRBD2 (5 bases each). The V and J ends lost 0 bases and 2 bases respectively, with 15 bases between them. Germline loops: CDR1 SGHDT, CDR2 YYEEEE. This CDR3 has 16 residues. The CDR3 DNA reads TGTGCCAGCAGCTTGGGCTCGGGACGGCCAGCCTACGAGCAGTACTTC. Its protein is CASSLGSGRPAYEQYF. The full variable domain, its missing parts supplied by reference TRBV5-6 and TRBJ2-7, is DAGVTQSPTHLIKTRGQQVTLRCSPKSGHDTVSWYQQALGQGPQFIFQYYEEEERQRGNFPDRFSGHQFPNYSSELNVNALLLGDSALYLCASSLGSGRPAYEQYFGPGTRLTVT.

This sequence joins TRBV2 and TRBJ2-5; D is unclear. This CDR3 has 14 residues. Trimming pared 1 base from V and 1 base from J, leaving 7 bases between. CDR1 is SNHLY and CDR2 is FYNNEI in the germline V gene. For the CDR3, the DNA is TGTGCCAGCAGTGAAGTCTACAGCCAAGAGACCCAGTACTTC. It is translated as CASSEVYSQETQYF.

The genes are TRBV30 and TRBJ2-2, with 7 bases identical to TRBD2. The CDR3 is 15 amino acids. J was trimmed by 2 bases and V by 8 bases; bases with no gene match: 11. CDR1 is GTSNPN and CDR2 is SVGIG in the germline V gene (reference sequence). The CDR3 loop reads CAGQWPGGNTGELFF. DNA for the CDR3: TGTGCCGGGCAATGGCCGGGGGGAAACACCGGGGAGCTGTTTTTT.

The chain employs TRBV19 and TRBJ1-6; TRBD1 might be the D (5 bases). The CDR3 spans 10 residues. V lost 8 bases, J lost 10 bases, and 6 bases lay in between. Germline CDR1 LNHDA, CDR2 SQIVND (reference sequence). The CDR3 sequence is CASGGSPLHF. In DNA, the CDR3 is TGTGCCAGTGGGGGGTCACCCCTCCACTTT. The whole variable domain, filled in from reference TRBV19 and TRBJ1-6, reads DGGITQSPKYLFRKEGQNVTLSCEQNLNHDAMYWYRQDPGQGLRLIYYSQIVNDFQKGDIAEGYSVSREKKESFPLTVTSAQKNPTAFYLCASGGSPLHFGNGTRLTVT.

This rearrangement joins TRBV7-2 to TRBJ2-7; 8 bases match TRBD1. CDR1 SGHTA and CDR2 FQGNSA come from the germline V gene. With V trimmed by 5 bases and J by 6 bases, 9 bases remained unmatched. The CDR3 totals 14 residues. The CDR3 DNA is TGTGCCAGCAGCGCTAGACAGGGGAACCTCGAGCAGTACTTC. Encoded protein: CASSARQGNLEQYF.

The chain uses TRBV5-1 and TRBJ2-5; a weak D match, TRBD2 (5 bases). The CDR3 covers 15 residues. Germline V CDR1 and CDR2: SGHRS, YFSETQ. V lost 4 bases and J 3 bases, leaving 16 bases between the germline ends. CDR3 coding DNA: TGCGCCAGCAGCACTGGGAGCCCAGAGAAAGAGACCCAGTACTTC. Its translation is CASSTGSPEKETQYF.

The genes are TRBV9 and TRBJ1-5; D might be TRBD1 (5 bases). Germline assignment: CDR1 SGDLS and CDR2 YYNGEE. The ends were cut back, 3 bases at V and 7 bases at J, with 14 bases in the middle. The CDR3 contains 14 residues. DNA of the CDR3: TGTGCCAGCAGCGATGGGGCAGGGAGACAGCCCCAGCATTTT. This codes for CASSDGAGRQPQHF. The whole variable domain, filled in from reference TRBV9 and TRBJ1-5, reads DSGVTQTPKHLITATGQRVTLRCSPRSGDLSVYWYQQSLDQGLQFLIQYYNGEERAKGNILERFSAQQFPDLHSELNLSSLELGDSALYFCASSDGAGRQPQHFGDGTRLSIL.